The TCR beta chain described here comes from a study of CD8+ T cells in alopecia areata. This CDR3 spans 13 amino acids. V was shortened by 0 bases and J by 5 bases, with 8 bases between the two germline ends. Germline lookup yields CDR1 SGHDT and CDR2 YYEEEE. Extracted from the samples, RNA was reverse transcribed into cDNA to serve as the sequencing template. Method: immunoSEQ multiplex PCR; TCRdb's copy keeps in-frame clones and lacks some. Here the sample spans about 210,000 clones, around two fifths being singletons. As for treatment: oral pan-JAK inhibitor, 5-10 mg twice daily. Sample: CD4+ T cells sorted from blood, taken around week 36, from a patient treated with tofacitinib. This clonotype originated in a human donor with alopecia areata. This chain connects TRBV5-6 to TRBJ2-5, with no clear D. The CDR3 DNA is TGTGCCAGCAGCTTGGTTGGGGTGGAGACCCAGTACTTC. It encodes CASSLVGVETQYF.